This TCR beta chain was recorded in a study of CD8 T cells in Susac syndrome. V gave up 7 bases and J gave up 9 bases, with 43 bases separating them. This CDR3 is built from 21 residues. Germline values: CDR1 KGHSH, CDR2 LQKENI. RNA was extracted with the RNeasy kit, and a quantity of roughly 0.45 to 1 ug was reverse transcribed using random hexamers. A single record per CDR3 protein comes from TCRdb applying MiXCR to the immunoSEQ multiplex PCR reads. The profile covers about 280,000 distinct CDR3 sequences, with 80% to 90% appearing a single time and 0.095% to 0.14% taken by the ten largest. FACS was used to enrich TEMRA cells, whereas the CD8+ and CD4+ T cells were obtained by negative isolation.

Sequencing input: CD8+ T cells from PBMCs. This receptor was taken from a human donor with multiple sclerosis. The rearrangement uses TRBV18 and TRBJ2-7; D is perhaps TRBD1 (6 bases). CDR3 loop: CASFTSEVMELILRGNRPQYF. CDR3 nucleotides: TGTGCCAGCTTCACCAGTGAAGTAATGGAACTTATTCTGAGGGGGAATCGCCCGCAGTACTTC.